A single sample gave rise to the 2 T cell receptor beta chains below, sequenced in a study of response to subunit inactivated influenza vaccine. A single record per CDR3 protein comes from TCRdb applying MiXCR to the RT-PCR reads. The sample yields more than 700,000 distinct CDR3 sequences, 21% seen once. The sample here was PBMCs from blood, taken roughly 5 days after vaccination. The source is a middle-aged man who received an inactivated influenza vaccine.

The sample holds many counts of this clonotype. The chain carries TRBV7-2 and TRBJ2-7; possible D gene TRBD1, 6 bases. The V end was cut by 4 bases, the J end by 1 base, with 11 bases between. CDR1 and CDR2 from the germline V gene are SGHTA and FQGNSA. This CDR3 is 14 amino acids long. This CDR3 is CASSSTGLSYEQYF. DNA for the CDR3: TGTGCCAGCAGCTCTACAGGGTTATCCTACGAGCAGTACTTC.

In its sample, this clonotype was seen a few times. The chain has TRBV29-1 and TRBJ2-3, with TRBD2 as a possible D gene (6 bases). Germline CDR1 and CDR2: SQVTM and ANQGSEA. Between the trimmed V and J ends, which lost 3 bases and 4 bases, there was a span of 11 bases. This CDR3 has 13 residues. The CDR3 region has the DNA TGCAGCGTTGACCGGGAGCGGGCAGATACGCAGTATTTT. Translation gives CSVDRERADTQYF.